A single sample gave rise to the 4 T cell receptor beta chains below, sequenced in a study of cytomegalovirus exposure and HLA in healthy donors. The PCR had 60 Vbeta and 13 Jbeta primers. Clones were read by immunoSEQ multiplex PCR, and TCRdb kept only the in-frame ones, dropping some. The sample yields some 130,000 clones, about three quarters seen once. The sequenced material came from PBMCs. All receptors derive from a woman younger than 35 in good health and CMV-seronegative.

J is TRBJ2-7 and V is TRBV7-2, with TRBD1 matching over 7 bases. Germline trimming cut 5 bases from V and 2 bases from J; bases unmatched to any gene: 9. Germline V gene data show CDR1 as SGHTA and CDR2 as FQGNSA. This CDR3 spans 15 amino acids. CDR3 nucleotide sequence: TGTGCCAGCAGCAGGTTCCAGGGGGACGCCTACGAGCAGTACTTC. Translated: CASSRFQGDAYEQYF.

In nucleotides, the CDR3 is TGTGCCAGTAGTCCCCCAAGCGGGAAGTCCACCGGGGAGCTGTTTTTT. This translates into CASSPPSGKSTGELFF. The chain recombines TRBV19 with TRBJ2-2; 7 nucleotides agree with TRBD2. Trimming removed 5 bases from V and 4 bases from J; junction bases left unmatched: 10. This CDR3 is built from 16 residues. Germline V gene lookup returns CDR1 LNHDA and CDR2 SQIVND (reference sequence).

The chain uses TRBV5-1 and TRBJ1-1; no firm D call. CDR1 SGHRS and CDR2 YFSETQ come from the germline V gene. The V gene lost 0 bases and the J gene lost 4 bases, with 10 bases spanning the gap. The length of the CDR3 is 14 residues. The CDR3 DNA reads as TGCGCCAGCAGCTTGGTGACCGAGGGCACTGAAGCTTTCTTT. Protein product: CASSLVTEGTEAFF.

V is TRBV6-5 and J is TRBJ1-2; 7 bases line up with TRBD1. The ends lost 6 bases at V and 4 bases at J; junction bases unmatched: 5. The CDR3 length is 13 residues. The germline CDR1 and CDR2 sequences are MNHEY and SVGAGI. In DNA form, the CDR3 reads TGTGCCAGCAGGCCGGGACAGCTCTATGGCTACACCTTC. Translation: CASRPGQLYGYTF.